This T cell receptor (beta chain) was captured by sequencing in a study of early T cells in non-severe SARS-CoV-2 infection. For the study at large: The chains were unpaired, and the sequenced material was bulk RNA from unsorted whole blood.

In its sample, this clonotype was seen a few times. TCRdb reanalysed the 5' RACE reads using MiXCR and keeps one entry per CDR3 protein. There are 55,000 or so distinct CDR3 sequences in the sample; about 6.2% occur only once, and around 3.9% lies in the top ten. CDR1 and CDR2 (germline): MNHEY, SVGAGI. The CDR3 is 17 residues long. V lost 2 bases, J lost 6 bases, and 22 bases lay in between. Source material: whole blood. This rearrangement joins TRBV6-5 to TRBJ2-5, with a tentative D call TRBD2 (6 bases). This clonotype was obtained from an adult who was a healthcare worker with PCR-confirmed SARS-CoV-2 infection or an uninfected control (not recorded which). The CDR3 nucleotides are TGTGCCAGCAGTTACGGGTATAGGACCGCGGCGGGAAAGACCCAGTACTTC. Translated, it gives CASSYGYRTAAGKTQYF.